These T cell receptor beta chains were read from a single sample in a study of cytomegalovirus exposure and HLA in healthy donors. Repertoires were generated with immunoSEQ multiplex PCR, while TCRdb's copy carries only in-frame clones and drops some. This sample has roughly 120,000 clones; approximately 89% occur once, and the top ten carry 1.5% to 2%. The sequencing sample was made of PBMCs. These TCRs come from a woman aged 18-29 years in good health and CMV-seronegative. The conserved cysteine and the conserved F or W are not part of the CDR3 here. The D gene is left open where the match is weak.

TRBJ2-7 | TRBV27 | . | 12 | ASSSPSRTPEQY
TRBJ2-6 | TRBV9 | . | 13 | ASMGGDSGANVLT
TRBJ2-1 | TRBV5-6 | TRBD1 | 14 | ASSVQQGAGYNEQF
TRBJ2-7 | TRBV28 | TRBD1 | 12 | ASISPGGGYEQY
TRBJ1-2 | TRBV27 | . | 11 | ASSQTGYYGYT
TRBJ2-7 | TRBV7-9 | TRBD1 | 14 | ASSSSPGTGTYEQY
TRBJ2-7 | TRBV28 | . | 11 | ASSLQNNYEQY
TRBJ1-5 | TRBV18 | TRBD1 | 12 | ASSQTGGDSPQH
TRBJ2-4 | TRBV5-4 | TRBD2 | 16 | ASSSGLAGDSAKNIQY
TRBJ2-4 | TRBV19 | . | 11 | ASSISSGNIQY
TRBJ1-2 | TRBV5-1 | TRBD1 | 13 | ASSLGDRGGYGYT
TRBJ1-3 | TRBV7-9 | TRBD1 | 12 | ASSLSGTGDTIY
TRBJ2-7 | TRBV9 | TRBD2 | 12 | ASSPSGGNYEQY
TRBJ2-2 | TRBV7-3 | . | 14 | ASSSYVEGNTGELF
TRBJ1-1 | TRBV28 | . | 9 | ASSLVSEAF
TRBJ2-5 | TRBV29-1 | . | 11 | SVGRGPQETQY
TRBJ2-1 | TRBV6-4 | . | 17 | ASSARPGGAGVSLNEQF
TRBJ2-5 | TRBV11-2 | . | 12 | ASSLEAGWETQY
TRBJ2-1 | TRBV7-3 | . | 11 | ASSSPGYNEQF
TRBJ2-7 | TRBV5-5 | TRBD1 | 12 | ASSPRQGVYEQY
TRBJ2-7 | TRBV27 | . | 11 | ASSLSGAVEQY
TRBJ2-1 | TRBV25-1 | TRBD2 | 15 | ASSAGLAGGPRNEQF
TRBJ1-2 | TRBV28 | . | 12 | ASSFGGANYGYT
TRBJ2-2 | TRBV27 | . | 13 | ASTPGVSAFGELF
TRBJ1-1 | TRBV5-1 | . | 13 | ASSLAQGSNTEAF
TRBJ2-3 | TRBV4-1 | TRBD2 | 15 | ASSQLTSVASTDTQY
TRBJ2-7 | TRBV7-9 | TRBD2 | 14 | ASSLRLLAGEYEQY
TRBJ2-1 | TRBV28 | TRBD2 | 13 | ASTPPPSGSREQF